This T cell receptor beta chain was sequenced in a study of T cells in Graves' hyperthyroidism and ophthalmopathy. Study observations and caveats: Ophthalmopathy was model-predicted a median about 6.9 months pre-onset.

This clonotype was seen ten or more times. Its antigen is unknown. Germline V gives CDR1 LGHDT, CDR2 YNNKEL (reference sequence). The CDR3 has 13 residues. The trim removed 7 bases at V and 6 bases at J, leaving 6 bases unmatched. Using RNA transcripts as the source, TCR beta CDR3 regions were amplified. During a first-round RT-PCR of the TCR CDR3, the HTBI primer set was used. MiXCR, applied by TCRdb to the multiplex PCR reads, yields one record per CDR3 protein. Of approximately 400,000 distinct CDR3 sequences listed, 15% were seen once; the top ten hold approximately 32%. Sequencing was carried out using blood. This sequence joins TRBV3-1 and TRBJ2-1; 7 nucleotides agree with TRBD1. This sequence was found in a woman in her thirties with Graves' hyperthyroidism. CDR3 region: CASTSQGSNEQFF. The CDR3 DNA reads as TGTGCCAGCACCTCACAGGGGTCCAATGAGCAGTTCTTC.